This T cell receptor (beta chain) came from a study of blood T cell repertoires in COVID-19 (dated by TCRdb to about 2020). Looking at the study overall: Samples covering the acute and convalescent phases of COVID-19 were provided by collaborators in the United States, Italy and Spain. Nearly every sample came with metadata listing a de-identified subject ID, COVID-19 status, age in years and sex. Samples came from the ongoing ImmuneRACE study (first 160 participants) plus 1,254 subjects from 6 global collaborators. The repertoires were released in a freely available public database intended as a resource for research on the immune response to SARS-CoV-2. The material from the prospective study consisted of cDNA or gDNA derived from T cells, B-cell-depleted T cells, or PBMCs. Where available, HLA class I and class II types were taken from metadata supplied by the sample provider and were not determined by assay-based typing. The dataset comprised deeply sampled blood TCRbeta repertoires from subjects exposed to, actively infected with, or recovered from COVID-19. Paper-wide results and their limitations: Clinical and demographic metadata were provided uncurated, with the amount varying by source and participant.

In the prospective study, participants were roughly 18 to 95 years old, resided in fewer than 25 geographic areas of the United States, and were enrolled through a virtual design. In the prospective study, cohorts were assigned on the basis of participant-reported clinical history obtained from a screening survey and a study questionnaire. For ImmuneRACE Cohort 3, a participant was defined as recovered based on two consecutive negative NP/OP PCR tests, clearance by a healthcare professional, or resolution of symptoms. In the prospective study, whole blood, serum and a nasopharyngeal or oropharyngeal swab were collected from each participant by mobile phlebotomists. Prospective study participants could optionally give additional blood draws and questionnaires over a 2-month period. Before DNA extraction, blood samples from the prospective study were shipped at room temperature or frozen. The CDR1 and CDR2 encoded by the germline V gene are ENHRY and SYGVKD. CDR3 length: 15 amino acids, cysteine to phenylalanine. Here the CDR3 DNA is all that survives: 45 bases in frame from base 1. V and J lose 3 bases and 8 bases, and a span of 19 bases separates them.

Concerning this clone: Its antigen remains undetermined. Per-base quality was not reported, and no clone a single base away is much larger than it.

TCRbeta CDR3 regions were amplified from genomic DNA using the immunoSEQ Assay, a bias-controlled multiplex PCR. In the paper's pipeline: The number of nucleated cells in each sample was estimated from the amplification of reference gene primers within the assay. To quantify the absolute abundance of each unique TCRbeta CDR3 rearrangement, sequence reads were collapsed and filtered. For each sample, productive Simpson clonality was calculated as the square root of Simpson's diversity index across productive rearrangements. The source is immuneACCESS, and TCRdb retained only in-frame sequences with V and J called. Part of the clones is not carried over; for the studies checked, unresolved V genes explain less than half of this, and the remainder is unexplained. V, J and clone size reflect that table, while D and trimming were determined from the DNA. In all, the sample holds 140,000 or so clones, and around four fifths of those were seen once. 6.2% of the sample belongs to the ten largest clones.

Sequencing input: PBMCs or T cells enriched from blood (not recorded which). This TCR was sampled from a middle-aged woman who had recovered from COVID-19. The rearranged segments are TRBV10-3 and TRBJ1-2, with TRBD1 as a weak D call on 6 bases. The DNA reads TGTGCCATCAGTGACCCCTTAGGGGGTATAAGCGGCTACACCTTC. It is translated as CAISDPLGGISGYTF.